This entry lists 27 T cell receptor beta chains sequenced from one sample in a study of blood T cell repertoires in COVID-19 (dated by TCRdb to 2020 to 2022). Libraries were constructed by the immunoSEQ multiplex PCR assay. Sourced from immuneACCESS, this table was stored by TCRdb with only in-frame sequences that have V and J called. A share of the clones is absent; for the studies checked, an unresolved V gene accounts for under half, and the remainder has no known explanation. This sample comprises roughly 80,000 clones, roughly 82% of them detected only once. Roughly a fifth of the sample goes to the ten largest clones. The sample consisted of peripheral blood. The receptors were sampled from a human donor in a cohort sampled during active COVID-19.

Relative to its sample, this clone is medium-sized (0.01 to 0.1%). The genes are TRBV19 and TRBJ2-7, with 12 bases identical to TRBD1. CDR1 LNHDA and CDR2 SQIVND come from the germline V gene (reference sequence). Germline trimming cut 4 bases from V and 7 bases from J; bases unmatched to any gene: 5. This CDR3 region has 14 residues. CDR3 sequence reads: CASSTGQGAEEQYF. CDR3 sequence (DNA): TGTGCCAGTAGTACGGGACAGGGGGCTGAGGAGCAGTACTTC.

The CDR3 DNA follows: TGTGCCAGCAGCCAACAGGGGGTCGAGGGTTACGAGCAGTACTTC. Residues: CASSQQGVEGYEQYF. J is TRBJ2-7 and V is TRBV9; TRBD1 matches at 8 bases. The J segment lost 4 bases and the V segment lost 4 bases, leaving 10 bases of the junction unmatched. CDR1 is SGDLS and CDR2 is YYNGEE in the germline V gene. The CDR3 runs 15 residues.

This clone was seen many times. V is TRBV9 and J is TRBJ2-2, with 10 nucleotides matching TRBD2. Trimming removed 0 bases from V and 3 bases from J; junction bases left unmatched: 5. Germline values: CDR1 SGDLS, CDR2 YYNGEE. CDR3 length equals 17 residues. In DNA form, the CDR3 reads TGTGCCAGCAGCGTAGAGGTAGCGGGGGGATACACCGGGGAGCTGTTTTTT. Residues: CASSVEVAGGYTGELFF.

This sequence joins TRBV6-1 and TRBJ2-3; weak D call: TRBD2 (6 bases). The V and J ends lost 3 bases and 9 bases respectively, with 16 bases between them. The CDR3 extends over 14 amino acids. Germline V gene lookup returns CDR1 MNHNS and CDR2 SASEGT. The CDR3 coding sequence is TGTGCCAGCAGTGACACTAGGAGGAGGGGCACGCAGTATTTT. The encoded protein is CASSDTRRRGTQYF.

The genes are TRBV3-1 (or the pseudogene TRBV3-2) and TRBJ2-3; D not certain. Trimming pared 10 bases from V and 0 bases from J, leaving 14 bases between. The CDR3 length is 14 residues. The germline V gene encodes CDR1 LGHDT and CDR2 YNNKEL (reference sequence). The CDR3 nucleotides are TGTGCCACCTCCCGGGTGGCTAGCACAGATACGCAGTATTTT. Protein product: CATSRVASTDTQYF.

This clone was detected only once. J is TRBJ2-7 and V is TRBV7-2; D is possibly TRBD2 (6 bases). CDR3 size: 18 residues. The germline V and J ends were trimmed by 1 base and 7 bases, with 26 bases remaining between them. Per the germline V gene, CDR1 is SGHTA and CDR2 is FQGNSA. The DNA of the CDR3 is TGTGCCAGCAGCTTAGAAACGGTCCGGGGGTCCCTTTTTCAGGAGCAGTACTTC. Its translation: CASSLETVRGSLFQEQYF.

V usage is TRBV10-2 and J usage is TRBJ1-5, with D possibly being TRBD1 (5 bases). This CDR3 contains 14 residues. Trimming took off 3 bases at V and 1 base at J, with 7 bases between the two ends. Germline CDR1 reads WSHSY; CDR2 reads SAAADI. CDR3 DNA sequence: TGCGCCAGCAGTGACAGGGCAAGCAATCAGCCCCAGCATTTT. It translates to CASSDRASNQPQHF.

DNA of the CDR3: TGTGCCAGCAGTCGCGGACAGCCGCGGTTCTTC. This sequence encodes CASSRGQPRFF. This chain connects TRBV12-3 or TRBV12-4 to TRBJ2-1; tentative D call: TRBD1 (6 bases). The germline V and J ends were trimmed by 5 bases and 15 bases, with 14 bases remaining between them. The CDR3 is made up of 11 amino acids.

The chain combines TRBV5-1 with TRBJ1-6, with 7 nucleotides matching TRBD1. The CDR3 extends over 14 amino acids. Germline lookup yields CDR1 SGHRS and CDR2 YFSETQ. With V trimmed by 4 bases and J by 11 bases, 9 bases remained unmatched. In DNA, the CDR3 is TGCGCCAGCAGCCGGTCAGGGGGAATGGCACCCCTCCACTTT. Translated: CASSRSGGMAPLHF.

The chain links TRBV9 to TRBJ2-1; 7 positions match TRBD1. Germline lookup yields CDR1 SGDLS and CDR2 YYNGEE. The CDR3 is 17 amino acids. V dropped 4 bases and J dropped 0; count of bases not matched to a gene: 10. This CDR3 is CASSPRQGASSYNEQFF. The CDR3 bases are TGTGCCAGCAGCCCAAGACAGGGCGCGAGCTCCTACAATGAGCAGTTCTTC. Full variable domain (missing parts from reference TRBV9 and TRBJ2-1): DSGVTQTPKHLITATGQRVTLRCSPRSGDLSVYWYQQSLDQGLQFLIQYYNGEERAKGNILERFSAQQFPDLHSELNLSSLELGDSALYFCASSPRQGASSYNEQFFGPGTRLTVL.

This rearrangement joins TRBV7-9 to TRBJ2-5, with D possibly matching TRBD2 (6 bases). Trimming stripped 5 bases from V and 5 bases from J, with 15 bases between. The CDR3 is 14 amino acids. The germline gives CDR1 SEHNR, CDR2 FQNEAQ (reference sequence). CDR3 in amino acids: CASSLTGGRETQYF. CDR3 nucleotide sequence: TGTGCCAGCAGCCTTACAGGAGGGAGGGAGACCCAGTACTTC.

This clone was seen once. This chain joins TRBV5-1 and TRBJ2-7; TRBD2 aligns across 11 bases. The CDR3 is 14 amino acids. Germline V CDR1 and CDR2: SGHRS, YFSETQ. V trimming: 5 bases; J trimming: 7 bases; junction bases outside the gene matches: 8. CDR3 sequence reads: CASSSGGALGEQYF. The CDR3 DNA reads as TGCGCCAGCAGTAGCGGGGGGGCCTTAGGTGAGCAGTACTTC. Looking up the rest from reference TRBV5-1 and TRBJ2-7 gives the full variable domain: KAGVTQTPRYLIKTRGQQVTLSCSPISGHRSVSWYQQTPGQGLQFLFEYFSETQRNKGNFPGRFSGRQFSNSRSEMNVSTLELGDSALYLCASSSGGALGEQYFGPGTRLTVT.

The chain uses TRBV30 and TRBJ1-1; D possibly corresponds to TRBD1 (5 bases). V lost 0 bases and J 5 bases, leaving 10 bases between the germline ends. Germline V CDR1 and CDR2: GTSNPN, SVGIG (reference sequence). The length of the CDR3 is 13 residues. CDR3 nucleotide sequence: TGTGCCTGGAGTGTATTGGGGGGGACTGAAGCTTTCTTT. The encoded protein is CAWSVLGGTEAFF.

The rearrangement uses TRBV6-5 and TRBJ2-7; TRBD2 might be the D (5 bases). The V gene lost 1 base and the J gene lost 6 bases, with 13 bases spanning the gap. Germline CDR1 and CDR2: MNHEY and SVGAGI. The CDR3 is made up of 14 amino acids. The DNA of the CDR3 is TGTGCCAGCAGTTACTTGGCCGGTCGGGGCGAGCAGTACTTC. Its protein is CASSYLAGRGEQYF.

The V and J genes are TRBV2 and TRBJ1-5; D unclear. Trimming took off 8 bases at V and 0 bases at J, with 14 bases between the two ends. CDR1 and CDR2 from the germline V gene are SNHLY and FYNNEI. The CDR3 totals 15 residues. The CDR3 DNA sequence: TGTGCCAGCTCAGGCCAGGTGGGTAGCAATCAGCCCCAGCATTTT. Translation: CASSGQVGSNQPQHF.

This chain joins TRBV12-3 or TRBV12-4 and TRBJ1-1; D is ambiguous. The CDR3 sequence is 13 residues long. V dropped 3 bases and J dropped 4 bases, with 9 bases sitting between them. CDR3 nucleotide sequence: TGTGCCAGCAGTTTCGGGATGAGCACTGAAGCTTTCTTT. This sequence encodes CASSFGMSTEAFF.

This clone has more than one count but fewer than ten. The gene calls are TRBV19 and TRBJ1-1, with 8 bases aligning to TRBD1. This CDR3 contains 14 residues. The germline gives CDR1 LNHDA, CDR2 SQIVND (reference sequence). With V trimmed by 6 bases and J by 2 bases, 5 bases remained unmatched. The CDR3 here is CASRRDRTNTEAFF. CDR3 nucleotide sequence: TGTGCCAGTAGAAGGGACAGGACAAACACTGAAGCTTTCTTT. Supplemented by reference TRBV19 and TRBJ1-1, the full variable domain reads DGGITQSPKYLFRKEGQNVTLSCEQNLNHDAMYWYRQDPGQGLRLIYYSQIVNDFQKGDIAEGYSVSREKKESFPLTVTSAQKNPTAFYLCASRRDRTNTEAFFGQGTRLTVV.

V and J are TRBV6-5 and TRBJ1-2; the D is unclear. Looked up from germline, CDR1 is MNHEY and CDR2 is SVGAGI. There are 15 residues in the CDR3. V gave up 2 bases and J gave up 2 bases, with 12 bases separating them. For the CDR3, the DNA is TGTGCCAGCAGTTACATGCCCGGGGTCAACTATGGCTACACCTTC. Residues: CASSYMPGVNYGYTF.

The table lists this clone with a count of one. The chain is built from TRBV20-1 and TRBJ2-7, with TRBD1 matching over 9 bases. There are 15 residues in the CDR3. Germline trimming cut 3 bases from V and 1 base from J; bases unmatched to any gene: 7. Germline CDR1 and CDR2: DFQATT and SNEGSKA (reference sequence). DNA of the CDR3: TGCAGTGCTAGTTTCAGGACAGGGGCGTCCTACGAGCAGTACTTC. This translates into CSASFRTGASYEQYF.

This clone was detected a few times. The CDR3 loop reads CASSGKGLMNTEAFF. DNA of the CDR3: TGTGCCAGCAGCGGCAAGGGACTAATGAACACTGAAGCTTTCTTT. The chain carries TRBV5-4 and TRBJ1-1; TRBD1 might be the D (5 bases). Per the germline V gene, CDR1 is SGHNT and CDR2 is YYREEE (reference sequence). CDR3 length equals 15 residues. V was pared by 4 bases and J by 0 bases, with 13 bases between.

The chain couples TRBV2 to TRBJ1-3; D gene unclear. V dropped 4 bases and J dropped 3 bases, with 7 bases sitting between them. CDR1 and CDR2 from the germline V gene are SNHLY and FYNNEI. This CDR3 spans 13 amino acids. CDR3 loop: CASSVQVGNTIYF. The CDR3 nucleotides are TGTGCCAGCAGTGTTCAGGTTGGAAACACCATATATTTT.

The chain links TRBV19 to TRBJ1-2; D uncertain. Looked up from germline, CDR1 is LNHDA and CDR2 is SQIVND (reference sequence). CDR3 size: 11 residues. The V and J ends lost 3 bases and 8 bases respectively, with 7 bases between them. The CDR3 DNA sequence: TGTGCCAGTAGTATGGCGGGAGGCTACACCTTC. This encodes CASSMAGGYTF.

The gene calls are TRBV6-4 and TRBJ2-1, with a tentative D call TRBD1 (6 bases). The CDR3 has 14 amino acids. Germline loops: CDR1 MRHNA, CDR2 SNTAGT. V dropped 0 bases and J dropped 8 bases, with 11 bases sitting between them. The CDR3 sequence is CASSDSTGHDEQFF. In DNA, the CDR3 is TGTGCCAGCAGTGACTCGACGGGACATGATGAGCAGTTCTTC.

The chain couples TRBV18 to TRBJ1-5, with TRBD1 matching 7 bases. The CDR3 length is 19 residues. In germline, CDR1 is KGHSH, CDR2 LQKENI. The ends lost 6 bases at V and 7 bases at J; junction bases unmatched: 24. The CDR3 region has the DNA TGTGCCAGCTCCCAATTGGGACAGTCCAGGGGCGCAGGTGTCCAGCCCCAGCATTTT. Translation gives CASSQLGQSRGAGVQPQHF.

This sequence joins TRBV27 and TRBJ2-7, with D possibly being TRBD1 (5 bases). The CDR3 contains 15 residues. Trimming shortened V by 6 bases and J by 6 bases, and 21 bases separated the two germline ends. CDR1 MNHEY and CDR2 SMNVEV come from the germline V gene (reference sequence). The CDR3 region has the DNA TGTGCCAGCAGCAGGGCCCGGGCCCCCAAATCCGAGCAGTACTTC. Its protein product is CASSRARAPKSEQYF.

There are a few counts of this clone. The chain links TRBV19 to TRBJ1-6, with D possibly TRBD1 on 6 matching bases. The CDR3 totals 16 residues. Germline-derived CDR1 and CDR2 are LNHDA and SQIVND (reference sequence). Deletions cut 8 bases from V and 6 bases from J, with 20 bases between. CDR3 amino acids: CASARGSDRVNSPLHF. For the CDR3, the DNA is TGTGCCAGTGCAAGGGGCTCGGACAGAGTTAATTCACCCCTCCACTTT. Looking up the rest from reference TRBV19 and TRBJ1-6 gives the full variable domain: DGGITQSPKYLFRKEGQNVTLSCEQNLNHDAMYWYRQDPGQGLRLIYYSQIVNDFQKGDIAEGYSVSREKKESFPLTVTSAQKNPTAFYLCASARGSDRVNSPLHFGNGTRLTVT.

The CDR3 region has the DNA TGCGCCAGCAGCCCCCGAACAGGGGATGAAAAACTGTTTTTT. This gives the protein CASSPRTGDEKLFF. The rearrangement uses TRBV5-1 and TRBJ1-4; TRBD1 aligns across 7 bases. This CDR3 has 14 residues. The V segment lost 4 bases and the J segment 6 bases; nucleotides outside the gene matches: 6. Germline CDR1 and CDR2: SGHRS and YFSETQ.